The 16 T cell receptor beta chains in this list originate from one sample, sequenced in a study of OX40 agonist ivuxolimab in advanced cancers. Generated by immunoSEQ multiplex PCR, the TCRdb table keeps only in-frame clones and is missing some. The sample includes approximately 58,000 clones, around 80% of them seen just once. Sequenced here: CD4+ or CD8+ T cells sorted from blood, sampled in a trial of the OX40 agonist ivuxolimab. These receptors originate from an adult with an advanced solid tumor such as melanoma, head and neck, liver or kidney cancer.

J is TRBJ2-4 and V is TRBV18; tentative D call: TRBD2 (5 bases). CDR3 length equals 16 residues. V was trimmed by 0 bases and J by 3 bases, leaving 12 bases between them. CDR1 KGHSH and CDR2 LQKENI come from the germline V gene. CDR3 nucleotide sequence: TGTGCCAGCTCACCACCGTCGGGGTACGACAAAAACATTCAGTACTTC. Protein sequence: CASSPPSGYDKNIQYF.

This sequence joins TRBV5-4 and TRBJ1-2; maybe TRBD1 (5 bases). V was clipped by 2 bases and J by 7 bases, with 12 bases between them. Per the germline V gene, CDR1 is SGHNT and CDR2 is YYREEE (reference sequence). The CDR3 covers 13 residues. This CDR3 is CASSFGTDLGYTF. The DNA of the CDR3 is TGTGCCAGCAGCTTCGGGACTGACCTTGGCTACACCTTC.

J is TRBJ2-3 and V is TRBV7-8; D may be TRBD2 (6 bases). Germline V gives CDR1 SGHVS, CDR2 FQNEAQ. Trimming shortened V by 7 bases and J by 2 bases, and 16 bases separated the two germline ends. The CDR3 sequence is 15 residues long. The CDR3: CASMERRATTDTQYF. CDR3 coding DNA: TGTGCCAGCATGGAGCGGAGGGCGACCACAGATACGCAGTATTTT.

This chain uses TRBV6-6 with TRBJ2-7, with 7 bases matching TRBD1. The CDR3 has 14 amino acids. After removal of 7 bases from V and 2 bases from J, the junction contained 8 bases not matched to a gene. Germline-derived CDR1 and CDR2 are MNHNY and SVGAGI (reference sequence). CDR3 amino acids: CASNHRGLTYEQYF. The CDR3, as DNA: TGTGCCAGCAACCACAGGGGATTAACCTACGAGCAGTACTTC.

This clone is a singleton in its sample. The V and J genes are TRBV19 and TRBJ2-2; TRBD1 is a possible D gene (5 bases). The CDR3 loop spans 16 amino acids. Germline CDR1 reads LNHDA; CDR2 reads SQIVND (reference sequence). V was cut by 7 bases and J by 4 bases, with 19 bases left in between. The CDR3 nucleotides read TGTGCCAGTACCCTTGGGCCAGGGTGGGGCACCGGGGAGCTGTTTTTT. Translating gives CASTLGPGWGTGELFF. Filled out from reference TRBV19 and TRBJ2-2, the complete variable domain reads DGGITQSPKYLFRKEGQNVTLSCEQNLNHDAMYWYRQDPGQGLRLIYYSQIVNDFQKGDIAEGYSVSREKKESFPLTVTSAQKNPTAFYLCASTLGPGWGTGELFFGEGSRLTVL.

V usage is TRBV28 and J usage is TRBJ2-5, with no clear D. CDR1 is MDHEN and CDR2 is SYDVKM in the germline V gene. The CDR3 runs 15 residues. The ends were cut back, 4 bases at V and 0 bases at J, with 12 bases in the middle. CDR3 amino acids: CASSSAPGNQETQYF. As DNA, the CDR3 is TGTGCCAGCAGTTCCGCCCCCGGAAACCAAGAGACCCAGTACTTC.

Here the CDR3 DNA reads TGTGCCAGCAGCCTATTCCGGGGCGTGAGGGATGAAAAACTGTTTTTT. The encoded protein is CASSLFRGVRDEKLFF. V and J are TRBV7-2 and TRBJ1-4, with a weak D call TRBD1 (5 bases). This CDR3 has 16 amino acids. V was shortened by 5 bases and J by 6 bases, with 19 bases between the two germline ends. The germline V gene encodes CDR1 SGHTA and CDR2 FQGNSA.

This clone came up a few times. The chain is built from TRBV1 and TRBJ2-2; no DNA check was done on the table's D call, TRBD2. TRBV1 constitutes a pseudogene. The CDR3 is made up of 16 amino acids. CDR3 DNA: TGCACCAGCAGCCAAGGGACTAGCCTTTACACCGGGGAGCTGTTTTTT. Amino acids: CTSSQGTSLYTGELFF.

The chain recombines TRBV15 with TRBJ2-5; a possible D gene is TRBD2 (6 bases). Trimming took off 0 bases at V and 2 bases at J, with 10 bases between the two ends. The CDR3 consists of 15 residues. Germline V CDR1 and CDR2: LNHNV, YYDKDF (reference sequence). The CDR3 nucleotides read TGTGCCACCAGCAGAGATCCCGGGACTCAAGAGACCCAGTACTTC. Protein sequence: CATSRDPGTQETQYF.

This sequence joins TRBV15 and TRBJ2-1; D unclear. CDR3 length: 16 residues. Deletions cut 0 bases from V and 1 base from J, with 10 bases between. Germline assignment: CDR1 LNHNV and CDR2 YYDKDF (reference sequence). The DNA of the CDR3 is TGTGCCACCAGCAGAGATCTGGGGAAATCCTACAATGAGCAGTTCTTC. Residues: CATSRDLGKSYNEQFF.

This rearrangement joins TRBV7-2 to TRBJ2-7, with 12 bases identical to TRBD2. The germline V gene has CDR1 SGHTA and CDR2 FQGNSA. The CDR3 has 15 residues. Trimming at V came to 6 bases and at J to 3 bases, leaving 6 bases not matched to a gene. CDR3 residues: CASSRLAGGSYEQYF. The CDR3 region has the DNA TGTGCCAGCAGTCGTCTAGCGGGGGGGAGCTACGAGCAGTACTTC.

This rearrangement joins TRBV19 to TRBJ2-2; 8 positions match TRBD1. CDR3 length: 15 residues. The V and J ends lost 10 bases and 5 bases, in that order; junction bases with no gene match: 12. Per germline, CDR1 LNHDA and CDR2 SQIVND (reference sequence). The CDR3 protein is CATQWGRGRTGELFF. As DNA, the CDR3 is TGTGCCACTCAGTGGGGCAGGGGGCGGACCGGGGAGCTGTTTTTT.

Here the CDR3 reads CASSRGWGEETQYF. The CDR3 coding sequence is TGTGCCAGCAGCCGAGGGTGGGGGGAAGAGACCCAGTACTTC. The rearrangement links TRBV5-6 to TRBJ2-5, with D perhaps matching TRBD2 (6 bases). Trimming stripped 4 bases from V and 3 bases from J, with 13 bases between. This CDR3 is built from 14 residues. Germline V lookup: CDR1 SGHDT, CDR2 YYEEEE.

The chain combines TRBV7-3 with TRBJ2-7; no reliable D call. The length of the CDR3 is 13 residues. The V gene lost 1 base and the J gene lost 5 bases, with 9 bases spanning the gap. Germline V gene data show CDR1 as SGHTA and CDR2 as FQGTGA. Here the CDR3 DNA reads TGTGCCAGCAGCTTAAGGGCTAGAAACGAGCAGTACTTC. As protein: CASSLRARNEQYF.

The genes are TRBV6-5 and TRBJ1-1, with D possibly being TRBD1 (6 bases). Germline V gives CDR1 MNHEY, CDR2 SVGAGI. V was trimmed by 5 bases and J by 6 bases, leaving 7 bases between them. The CDR3 has 11 residues. CDR3 sequence: CASSRTAEAFF. The CDR3 region has the DNA TGTGCCAGCAGTAGGACAGCTGAAGCTTTCTTT.

This clone was picked up one time. The chain couples TRBV9 to TRBJ2-7; D is possibly TRBD2 (5 bases). Germline-derived CDR1 and CDR2 are SGDLS and YYNGEE. The CDR3 extends over 14 amino acids. V lost 0 bases and J lost 5, with 12 bases in between. CDR3 DNA sequence: TGTGCCAGCAGCGTAGGCCCGGGAACCCACGAGCAGTACTTC. Its protein product is CASSVGPGTHEQYF.